This TCR beta chain originates from a study of cytomegalovirus exposure and HLA in healthy donors. The CDR3 is 14 amino acids. In germline, CDR1 is SQVTM, CDR2 ANQGSEA. PCR used 60 Vbeta primers and 13 Jbeta primers. Sequencing used immunoSEQ multiplex PCR; TCRdb keeps in-frame clones, though not all of them. This table has fewer than 250,000 clones, approximately 80% appearing once. The chain recombines TRBV29-1 with TRBJ2-5; 10 positions agree with TRBD1. The DNA end lines up better with TRBJ2-7; the J call may be wrong. Sample: PBMCs. This receptor was identified in a girl between 5 and 17 years old in good health and CMV-seronegative. The CDR3 loop reads CSGQGAGGSYEQYF. CDR3 coding DNA: TGCAGCGGACAGGGGGCAGGGGGCTCCTACGAGCAGTACTTC.